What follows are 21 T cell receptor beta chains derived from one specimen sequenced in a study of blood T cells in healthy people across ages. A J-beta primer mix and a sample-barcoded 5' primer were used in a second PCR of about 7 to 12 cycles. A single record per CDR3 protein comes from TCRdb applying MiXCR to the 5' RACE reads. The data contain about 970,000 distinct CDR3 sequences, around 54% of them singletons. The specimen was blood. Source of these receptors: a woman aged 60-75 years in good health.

This CDR3 is CASSQPIGLAALHSYNEQFF. DNA of the CDR3: TGTGCCAGCAGCCAACCTATTGGACTAGCGGCTTTACATTCCTACAATGAGCAGTTCTTC. This chain uses TRBV3-1 with TRBJ2-1, with 10 bases identical to TRBD2. The V segment lost 2 bases and the J segment 1 base; nucleotides outside the gene matches: 14. This CDR3 has 20 amino acids. The germline V gene encodes CDR1 LGHDT and CDR2 YNNKEL (reference sequence).

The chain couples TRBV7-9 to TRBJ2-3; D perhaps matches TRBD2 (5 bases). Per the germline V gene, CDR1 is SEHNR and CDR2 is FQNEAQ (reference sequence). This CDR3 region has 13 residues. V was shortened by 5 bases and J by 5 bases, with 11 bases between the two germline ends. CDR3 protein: CASSPSGGDTQYF. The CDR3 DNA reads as TGTGCCAGCAGCCCGTCAGGAGGAGATACGCAGTATTTT.

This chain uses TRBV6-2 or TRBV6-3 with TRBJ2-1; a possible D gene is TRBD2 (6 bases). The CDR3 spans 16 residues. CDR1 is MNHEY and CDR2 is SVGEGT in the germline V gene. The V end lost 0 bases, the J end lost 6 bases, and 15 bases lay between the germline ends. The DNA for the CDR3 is TGTGCCAGCAGTTACTCGGGCGGGACTTACGGCAATGAGCAGTTCTTC. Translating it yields CASSYSGGTYGNEQFF.

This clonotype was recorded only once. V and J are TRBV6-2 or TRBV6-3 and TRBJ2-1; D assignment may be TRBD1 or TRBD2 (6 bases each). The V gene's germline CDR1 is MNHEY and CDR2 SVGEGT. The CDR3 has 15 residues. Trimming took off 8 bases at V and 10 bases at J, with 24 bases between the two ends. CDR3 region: CASRLYSGARNEQFF. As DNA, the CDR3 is TGTGCCAGCCGTCTTTATTCGGGGGCGCGAAACGAGCAGTTCTTC.

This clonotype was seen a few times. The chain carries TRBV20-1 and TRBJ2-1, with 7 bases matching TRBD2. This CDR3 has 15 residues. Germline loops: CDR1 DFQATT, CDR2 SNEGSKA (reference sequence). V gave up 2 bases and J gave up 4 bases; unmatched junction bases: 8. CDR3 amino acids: CSARNPGGPYNEQFF. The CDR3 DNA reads TGCAGTGCTAGAAATCCGGGGGGTCCATACAATGAGCAGTTCTTC.

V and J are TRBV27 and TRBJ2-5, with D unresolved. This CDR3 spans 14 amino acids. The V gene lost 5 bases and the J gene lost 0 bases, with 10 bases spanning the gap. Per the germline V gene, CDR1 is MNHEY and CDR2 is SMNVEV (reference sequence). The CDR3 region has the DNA TGTGCCAGCAGTCAACACAACAACCAAGAGACCCAGTACTTC. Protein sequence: CASSQHNNQETQYF.

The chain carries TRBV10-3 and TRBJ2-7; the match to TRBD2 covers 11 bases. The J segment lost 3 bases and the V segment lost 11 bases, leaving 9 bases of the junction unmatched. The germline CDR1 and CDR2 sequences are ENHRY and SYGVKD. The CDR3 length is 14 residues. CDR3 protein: CAATSGARLYEQYF. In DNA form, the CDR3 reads TGTGCCGCGACTAGCGGGGCAAGACTCTACGAGCAGTACTTC.

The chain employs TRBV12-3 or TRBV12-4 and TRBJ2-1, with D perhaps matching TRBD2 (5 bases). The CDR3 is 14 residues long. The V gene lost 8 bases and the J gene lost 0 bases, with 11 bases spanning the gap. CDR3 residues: CASRSSSSYNEQFF. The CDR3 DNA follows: TGTGCCAGCCGATCTAGCAGCTCCTACAATGAGCAGTTCTTC.

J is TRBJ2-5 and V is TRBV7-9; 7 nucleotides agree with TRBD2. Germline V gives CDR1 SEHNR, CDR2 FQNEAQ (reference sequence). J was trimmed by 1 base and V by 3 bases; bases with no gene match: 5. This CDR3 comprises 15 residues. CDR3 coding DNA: TGTGCCAGCAGCTTTAGGAGCGGGGCCCAAGAGACCCAGTACTTC. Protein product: CASSFRSGAQETQYF.

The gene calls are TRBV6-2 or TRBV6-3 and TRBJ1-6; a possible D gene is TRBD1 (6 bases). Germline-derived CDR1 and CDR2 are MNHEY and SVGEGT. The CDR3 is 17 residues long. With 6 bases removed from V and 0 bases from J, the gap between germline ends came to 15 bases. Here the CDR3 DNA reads TGTGCCAGCAGCTGGACAGTCCCTAGCTCCTATAATTCACCCCTCCACTTT. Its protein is CASSWTVPSSYNSPLHF.

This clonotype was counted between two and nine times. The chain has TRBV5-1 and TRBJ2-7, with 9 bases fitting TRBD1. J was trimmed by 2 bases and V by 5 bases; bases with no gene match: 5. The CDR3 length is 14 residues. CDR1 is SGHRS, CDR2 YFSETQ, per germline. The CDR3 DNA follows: TGCGCCAGCAGAGGACAGGGGATTCCCTACGAGCAGTACTTC. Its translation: CASRGQGIPYEQYF.

The CDR3 sequence is CASSLGGFSPNEQFF. DNA of the CDR3: TGTGCCAGCAGCCTGGGGGGGTTCTCCCCCAATGAGCAGTTCTTC. This rearrangement joins TRBV3-1 to TRBJ2-1; 7 bases map to TRBD2. The trim removed 4 bases at V and 6 bases at J, leaving 9 bases unmatched. CDR1 LGHDT and CDR2 YNNKEL come from the germline V gene (reference sequence). The CDR3 runs to 15 residues.

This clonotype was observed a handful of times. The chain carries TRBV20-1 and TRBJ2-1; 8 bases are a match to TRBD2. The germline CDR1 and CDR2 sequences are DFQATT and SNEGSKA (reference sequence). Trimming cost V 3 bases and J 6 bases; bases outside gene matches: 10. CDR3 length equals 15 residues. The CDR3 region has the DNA TGCAGTGCTAGCCCATTTGCGGGAGGCGGCAATGAGCAGTTCTTC. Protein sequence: CSASPFAGGGNEQFF.

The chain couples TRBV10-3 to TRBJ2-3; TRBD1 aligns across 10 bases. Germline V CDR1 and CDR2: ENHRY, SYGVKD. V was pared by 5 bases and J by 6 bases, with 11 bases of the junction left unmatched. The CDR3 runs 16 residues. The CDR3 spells CAISLRTGGWSDTQYF. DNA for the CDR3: TGTGCCATCAGTCTAAGGACAGGGGGATGGTCCGATACGCAGTATTTT.

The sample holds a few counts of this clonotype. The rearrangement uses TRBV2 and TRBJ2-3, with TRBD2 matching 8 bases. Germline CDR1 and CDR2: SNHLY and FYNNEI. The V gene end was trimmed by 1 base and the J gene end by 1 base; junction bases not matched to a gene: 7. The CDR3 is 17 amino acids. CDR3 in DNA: TGTGCCAGCAGTGAAGTAGGTTGGCGGGAGGGCACAGATACGCAGTATTTT. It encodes CASSEVGWREGTDTQYF.

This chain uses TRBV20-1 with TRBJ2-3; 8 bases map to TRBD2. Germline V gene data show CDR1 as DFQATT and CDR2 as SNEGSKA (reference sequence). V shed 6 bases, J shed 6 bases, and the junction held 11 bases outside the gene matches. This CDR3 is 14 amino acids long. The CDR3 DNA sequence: TGCAGTGCCGTACTAGCGGTGAGGTCGGATACGCAGTATTTT. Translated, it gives CSAVLAVRSDTQYF.

The CDR3 bases are TGTGCCAGCAGCGTGGGACTTCAGGGAACCTACGAGCAGTACTTC. As protein: CASSVGLQGTYEQYF. This rearrangement joins TRBV5-6 to TRBJ2-4, with D possibly matching TRBD2 (6 bases). The J call may not be correct, given that the DNA end is closer to TRBJ2-7. The CDR3 loop spans 15 amino acids. In germline, CDR1 is SGHDT, CDR2 YYEEEE.

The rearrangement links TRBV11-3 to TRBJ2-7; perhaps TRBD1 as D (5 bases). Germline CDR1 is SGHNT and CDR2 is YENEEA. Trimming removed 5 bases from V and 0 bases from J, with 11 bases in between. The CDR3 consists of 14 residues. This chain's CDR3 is CASSPDSLSYEQYF. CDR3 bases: TGTGCCAGCAGCCCAGACAGCCTCTCCTACGAGCAGTACTTC.

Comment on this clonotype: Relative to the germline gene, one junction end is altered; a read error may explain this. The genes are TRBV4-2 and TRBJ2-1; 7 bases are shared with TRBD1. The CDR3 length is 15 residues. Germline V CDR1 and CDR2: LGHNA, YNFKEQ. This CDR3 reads CASTQEGALNNEQFF. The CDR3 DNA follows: TGTGCCAGCACCCAAGAGGGGGCCCTAAACAATGAGCAGTTCTTC.

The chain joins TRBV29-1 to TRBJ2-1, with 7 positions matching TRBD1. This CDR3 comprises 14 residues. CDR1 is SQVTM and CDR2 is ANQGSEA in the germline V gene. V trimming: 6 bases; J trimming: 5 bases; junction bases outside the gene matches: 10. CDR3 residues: CSVAGTEDHNEQFF. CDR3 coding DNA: TGCAGCGTAGCCGGGACAGAGGATCACAATGAGCAGTTCTTC.

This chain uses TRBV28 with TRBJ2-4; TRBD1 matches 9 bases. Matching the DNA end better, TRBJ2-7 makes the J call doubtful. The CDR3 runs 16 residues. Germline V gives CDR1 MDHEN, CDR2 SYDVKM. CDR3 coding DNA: TGTGCCAGCAGGATGGCCTCCGGGACAGGGAAGTACGAGCAGTACTTC. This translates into CASRMASGTGKYEQYF.